These 15 T cell receptor beta chains came from one sample sequenced in a study of PD-L1 blockade in urothelial cancer. The data were produced by immunoSEQ multiplex PCR, yet TCRdb's version contains in-frame clones alone and is incomplete. Of about 95,000 clones in the sample, more than 75% were seen once. Time point denoted: pretreatment peripheral blood. The starting material was PBMCs, obtained around atezolizumab (anti-PD-L1) treatment. These TCRs come from a man aged 55 to 70 with urothelial cancer.

This CDR3 is CASSIGLASGLGEQFF. The CDR3 DNA sequence: TGTGCCAGTAGTATAGGTTTGGCTAGCGGGCTGGGAGAGCAGTTCTTC. The rearrangement joins TRBV19 to TRBJ2-1; TRBD2 matches at 8 bases. CDR1 LNHDA and CDR2 SQIVND come from the germline V gene (reference sequence). J was trimmed by 10 bases and V by 1 base; bases with no gene match: 12. This CDR3 comprises 16 residues.

The rearrangement uses TRBV19 and TRBJ1-2; D gene ambiguous. With 5 bases removed from V and 4 bases from J, the gap between germline ends came to 14 bases. Germline V gives CDR1 LNHDA, CDR2 SQIVND (reference sequence). CDR3 length equals 14 residues. Here the CDR3 DNA reads TGTGCCAGTAGTGCGAGCTATACGGGCTATGGCTACACCTTC. It yields the protein CASSASYTGYGYTF.

The chain recombines TRBV9 with TRBJ2-5, with D maybe TRBD1 (5 bases). The V end was cut by 0 bases, the J end by 2 bases, with 14 bases between. The V gene's germline CDR1 is SGDLS and CDR2 YYNGEE. CDR3 length: 16 amino acids. The CDR3 sequence is CASSVGRKDSQETQYF. The CDR3 bases are TGTGCCAGCAGCGTAGGCCGAAAAGACAGTCAAGAGACCCAGTACTTC. Drawing the rest from reference TRBV9 and TRBJ2-5, the complete variable domain is DSGVTQTPKHLITATGQRVTLRCSPRSGDLSVYWYQQSLDQGLQFLIQYYNGEERAKGNILERFSAQQFPDLHSELNLSSLELGDSALYFCASSVGRKDSQETQYFGPGTRLLVL.

This chain uses TRBV2 with TRBJ1-6, with TRBD1 identical over 10 bases. J was trimmed by 8 bases and V by 6 bases; bases with no gene match: 4. Looked up from germline, CDR1 is SNHLY and CDR2 is FYNNEI. There are 14 residues in the CDR3. CDR3 sequence (DNA): TGTGCCAGCAGGGGACAGGGGCTTGATTCACCCCTCCACTTT. This codes for CASRGQGLDSPLHF. Full variable domain (outside the CDR3, taken from reference TRBV2 and TRBJ1-6): EPEVTQTPSHQVTQMGQEVILRCVPISNHLYFYWYRQILGQKVEFLVSFYNNEISEKSEIFDDQFSVERPDGSNFTLKIRSTKLEDSAMYFCASRGQGLDSPLHFGNGTRLTVT.

V and J are TRBV10-3 and TRBJ2-2; a possible D gene is TRBD2 (5 bases). Germline CDR1 reads ENHRY; CDR2 reads SYGVKD. The CDR3 length is 17 residues. V was shortened by 0 bases and J by 6 bases, with 17 bases between the two germline ends. CDR3 protein: CAISESRSRTSPGELFF. The CDR3 DNA reads TGTGCCATCAGTGAGTCGAGGTCACGAACTAGTCCCGGGGAGCTGTTTTTT.

The rearrangement uses TRBV6-1 and TRBJ2-5, with 9 bases lining up with TRBD1. The V gene end was trimmed by 2 bases and the J gene end by 4 bases; junction bases not matched to a gene: 8. CDR1 and CDR2 from the germline V gene are MNHNS and SASEGT. The CDR3 runs 16 residues. The CDR3 nucleotides read TGTGCCAGCAGTGAAATTCCACAGGGGGCCGGAGAGACCCAGTACTTC. This codes for CASSEIPQGAGETQYF.

V usage is TRBV7-3 and J usage is TRBJ2-2; the D is unclear. This CDR3 spans 17 amino acids. CDR1 and CDR2 from the germline V gene are SGHTA and FQGTGA. The V gene lost 0 bases and the J gene lost 0 bases, with 11 bases spanning the gap. The chain's CDR3 is CASSLTSQAANTGELFF. CDR3 DNA sequence: TGTGCCAGCAGCTTAACGAGCCAGGCTGCGAACACCGGGGAGCTGTTTTTT.

A word on this clone: A read error is possible here, since a much larger clone lies one base away. The same CDR3 also results from other DNA sequences found in this sample. The CDR3 coding sequence is TGTGCCAGCAGCCAAGGGACAGGACCCTACGAGCAGTACTTC. Translating it yields CASSQGTGPYEQYF. V gene TRBV4-2 combines with J gene TRBJ2-7; TRBD1 matches 7 bases. Trimming cost V 1 base and J 2 bases; bases outside gene matches: 2. This CDR3 contains 14 residues. Germline V gene sequence: CDR1 LGHNA, CDR2 YNFKEQ.

This chain joins TRBV5-1 and TRBJ1-2; 8 nucleotides agree with TRBD1. The CDR3 is made up of 15 amino acids. Germline V CDR1 and CDR2: SGHRS, YFSETQ. Trimming at V came to 1 base and at J to 7 bases, leaving 9 bases not matched to a gene. CDR3 sequence reads: CASSLSGQGGGGYTF. CDR3 coding DNA: TGCGCCAGCAGCTTGAGCGGACAGGGTGGCGGTGGCTACACCTTC.

This clone occurred once. The chain combines TRBV6-5 with TRBJ2-7; 8 bases are a match to TRBD1. The CDR3 consists of 16 residues. Per germline, CDR1 MNHEY and CDR2 SVGAGI. J was trimmed by 4 bases and V by 0 bases; bases with no gene match: 8. The CDR3, as DNA: TGTGCCAGCAGTTACTCGATTTCTACAGGGGGGTACGAGCAGTACTTC. This translates into CASSYSISTGGYEQYF.

The chain couples TRBV15 to TRBJ2-5; the match to TRBD2 covers 7 bases. The V segment lost 0 bases and the J segment 4 bases; nucleotides outside the gene matches: 14. Germline CDR1 is LNHNV and CDR2 is YYDKDF (reference sequence). This CDR3 comprises 18 residues. CDR3 nucleotide sequence: TGTGCCACCAGCAGAGATTGGACTAGTGCTCTAAAAGCAGAGACCCAGTACTTC. Its translation is CATSRDWTSALKAETQYF. The full variable domain, in which reference TRBV15 and TRBJ2-5 provide the parts outside the CDR3, is DAMVIQNPRYQVTQFGKPVTLSCSQTLNHNVMYWYQQKSSQAPKLLFHYYDKDFNNEADTPDNFQSRRPNTSFCFLDIRSPGLGDTAMYLCATSRDWTSALKAETQYFGPGTRLLVL.

This chain uses TRBV5-1 with TRBJ2-5; D might be TRBD2 (5 bases). Germline V gene data show CDR1 as SGHRS and CDR2 as YFSETQ. Trimming took off 1 base at V and 1 base at J, with 8 bases between the two ends. The CDR3 contains 14 residues. The CDR3 nucleotides are TGCGCCAGCAGCTTGCTGGGGAGCCAAGAGACCCAGTACTTC. Translating gives CASSLLGSQETQYF.

This clone was recorded only once. The V and J genes are TRBV13 and TRBJ1-2; D uncertain. Germline CDR1 PRHDT, CDR2 FYEKMQ (reference sequence). V lost 6 bases and J 2 bases, leaving 16 bases between the germline ends. This CDR3 region has 15 residues. The CDR3 reads CASSGRRVGNYGYTF. CDR3 in DNA: TGTGCCAGCAGTGGCCGGAGGGTAGGAAACTATGGCTACACCTTC.

The rearrangement joins TRBV4-3 to TRBJ2-7; TRBD2 aligns across 10 bases. This CDR3 has 15 residues. Per germline, CDR1 LGHNA and CDR2 YSLEER. Germline trimming cut 1 base from V and 2 bases from J; bases unmatched to any gene: 2. The CDR3 nucleotides are TGCGCCAGCAGCCAAGGGACTAGCGGAGCCTACGAGCAGTACTTC. Translation gives CASSQGTSGAYEQYF.

The chain links TRBV25-1 to TRBJ2-7, with a weak D call TRBD1 (6 bases). Per germline, CDR1 MGHDK and CDR2 SYGVNS. CDR3 length equals 18 residues. The V end was cut by 4 bases, the J end by 3 bases, with 25 bases between. CDR3 nucleotides: TGTGCCAGCAGTGGGGACGACCCCCGGGTTGGCAGGGGCTACGAGCAGTACTTC. Encoded protein: CASSGDDPRVGRGYEQYF.